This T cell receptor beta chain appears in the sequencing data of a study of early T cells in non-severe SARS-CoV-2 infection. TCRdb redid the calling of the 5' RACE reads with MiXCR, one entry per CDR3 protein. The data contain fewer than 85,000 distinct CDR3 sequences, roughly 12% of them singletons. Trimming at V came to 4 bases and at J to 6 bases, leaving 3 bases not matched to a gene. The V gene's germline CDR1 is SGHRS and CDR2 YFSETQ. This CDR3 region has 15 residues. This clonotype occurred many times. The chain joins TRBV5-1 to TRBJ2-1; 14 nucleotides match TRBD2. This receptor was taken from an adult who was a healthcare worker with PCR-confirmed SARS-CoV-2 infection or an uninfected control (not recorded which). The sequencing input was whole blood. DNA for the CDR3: TGCGCCAGCAGCCCGACTAGCGGGAGGGCCAATGAGCAGTTCTTC. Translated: CASSPTSGRANEQFF. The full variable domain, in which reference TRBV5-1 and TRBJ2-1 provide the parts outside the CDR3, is KAGVTQTPRYLIKTRGQQVTLSCSPISGHRSVSWYQQTPGQGLQFLFEYFSETQRNKGNFPGRFSGRQFSNSRSEMNVSTLELGDSALYLCASSPTSGRANEQFFGPGTRLTVL.